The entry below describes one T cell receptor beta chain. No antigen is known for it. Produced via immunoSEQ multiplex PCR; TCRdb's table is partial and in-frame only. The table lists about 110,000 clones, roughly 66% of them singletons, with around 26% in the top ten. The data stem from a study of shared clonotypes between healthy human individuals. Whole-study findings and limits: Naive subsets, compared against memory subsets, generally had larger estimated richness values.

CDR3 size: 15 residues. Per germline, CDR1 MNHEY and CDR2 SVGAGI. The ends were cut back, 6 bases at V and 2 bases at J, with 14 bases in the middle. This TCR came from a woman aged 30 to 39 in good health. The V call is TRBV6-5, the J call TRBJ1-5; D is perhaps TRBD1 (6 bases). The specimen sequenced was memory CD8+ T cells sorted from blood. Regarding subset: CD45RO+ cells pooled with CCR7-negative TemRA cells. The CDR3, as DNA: TGTGCCAGCAGCACAGGGACGGAAGGCAATCAGCCCCAGCATTTT. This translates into CASSTGTEGNQPQHF.